This entry lists 16 T cell receptor beta chains sequenced from one sample in a study of blood T cell repertoires in COVID-19. The repertoire was sequenced with immunoSEQ multiplex PCR; TCRdb's copy has only in-frame clones and lacks some. The repertoire holds over 200,000 clones, with around 92% as singletons. The specimen sequenced was peripheral blood. Receptors were obtained from a man under 40 with acute or convalescent COVID-19.

The CDR3 DNA follows: TGCGCCAGCAGCTTGGCCGGGACAGGGGTGAGTGAGCAGTACTTC. Protein sequence: CASSLAGTGVSEQYF. This chain uses TRBV5-1 with TRBJ2-7; 10 bases align to TRBD1. The germline CDR1 and CDR2 sequences are SGHRS and YFSETQ. Trimming at V came to 0 bases and at J to 7 bases, leaving 7 bases not matched to a gene. The CDR3 loop spans 15 amino acids.

The rearrangement uses TRBV9 and TRBJ2-3; 9 bases match TRBD1. Trimming cost V 0 bases and J 1 base; bases outside gene matches: 3. The CDR3 is made up of 16 amino acids. Germline V lookup: CDR1 SGDLS, CDR2 YYNGEE. CDR3 DNA: TGTGCCAGCAGCGTAGCTGGGACAGGGCGCACAGATACGCAGTATTTT. Amino acids: CASSVAGTGRTDTQYF.

The genes are TRBV27 and TRBJ2-7; D is possibly TRBD2 (6 bases). CDR1 is MNHEY, CDR2 SMNVEV, per germline (reference sequence). The V end lost 10 bases, the J end lost 7 bases, and 23 bases lay between the germline ends. The CDR3 sequence is 14 residues long. DNA for the CDR3: TGTGCCACCCGCCAGGGACTTCCCCGACGGGAGCAGTACTTC. Translated, it gives CATRQGLPRREQYF.

For the CDR3, the DNA is TGTGCCAGCAGCTACAGGTTCTACGAGCAGTACTTC. It yields the protein CASSYRFYEQYF. The genes are TRBV28 and TRBJ2-7, with TRBD1 as a possible D gene (5 bases). V was shortened by 6 bases and J by 3 bases, with 9 bases between the two germline ends. Germline CDR1 reads MDHEN; CDR2 reads SYDVKM. CDR3 length: 12 amino acids.

The chain is built from TRBV12-3 or TRBV12-4 and TRBJ2-7; D is perhaps TRBD1 (6 bases). Trimming removed 2 bases from V and 8 bases from J, with 10 bases in between. The CDR3 covers 12 residues. CDR3 sequence reads: CASSLQGSKQYF. For the CDR3, the DNA is TGTGCCAGCAGTTTACAGGGGTCTAAGCAGTACTTC.

V and J are TRBV6-1 and TRBJ1-5, with D hard to call. This CDR3 has 12 amino acids. In germline, CDR1 is MNHNS, CDR2 SASEGT. V was clipped by 2 bases and J by 11 bases, with 10 bases between them. The CDR3 loop reads CASSEHGRAQHF. The CDR3 nucleotides are TGTGCCAGCAGTGAACATGGTCGAGCCCAGCATTTT.

This chain joins TRBV29-1 and TRBJ1-2; D call uncertain. Germline loops: CDR1 SQVTM, CDR2 ANQGSEA. V was clipped by 6 bases and J by 0 bases, with 8 bases between them. CDR3 length: 12 residues. The CDR3 spells CSVANPNYGYTF. The CDR3 DNA sequence: TGCAGCGTAGCAAACCCTAACTATGGCTACACCTTC.

This rearrangement joins TRBV27 to TRBJ2-2; 8 nucleotides line up with TRBD2. Losses at the gene ends were 6 bases for V and 4 bases for J; bases not matched to a gene: 7. The CDR3 length is 15 residues. Per the germline V gene, CDR1 is MNHEY and CDR2 is SMNVEV (reference sequence). The CDR3 reads CASRFRLAGTGELFF. In nucleotides, the CDR3 is TGTGCCAGCAGATTTAGGCTAGCGGGCACCGGGGAGCTGTTTTTT.

This clone was counted a single time. This chain uses TRBV2 with TRBJ2-7; D ambiguous. V was shortened by 4 bases and J by 4 bases, with 2 bases between the two germline ends. From germline, CDR1 is SNHLY and CDR2 FYNNEI. The length of the CDR3 is 10 residues. This CDR3 reads CASSVYEQYF. The CDR3 DNA reads TGTGCCAGCAGTGTATACGAGCAGTACTTC.

This sequence joins TRBV2 and TRBJ2-1; D is ambiguous. Trimming stripped 7 bases from V and 2 bases from J, with 9 bases between. The CDR3 is made up of 13 amino acids. The germline CDR1 and CDR2 sequences are SNHLY and FYNNEI. CDR3 region: CASKAEAYNEQFF. The CDR3 DNA is TGTGCCAGCAAGGCAGAGGCCTACAATGAGCAGTTCTTC.

This clone was recorded once. The chain has TRBV27 and TRBJ2-7; 13 nucleotides agree with TRBD2. The germline V gene has CDR1 MNHEY and CDR2 SMNVEV (reference sequence). The CDR3 covers 15 residues. After removal of 3 bases from V and 3 bases from J, the junction contained 2 bases not matched to a gene. The CDR3 bases are TGTGCCAGCAGTTTTCGGACTAGCGGGGGCTACGAGCAGTACTTC. Translated: CASSFRTSGGYEQYF.

The V call is TRBV30, the J call TRBJ1-3; D gene uncertain. The CDR3 length is 13 residues. The V end was cut by 4 bases, the J end by 0 bases, with 7 bases between. The germline V gene encodes CDR1 GTSNPN and CDR2 SVGIG (reference sequence). The CDR3 sequence is CAWNGGSGNTIYF. For the CDR3, the DNA is TGTGCCTGGAACGGAGGCTCTGGAAACACCATATATTTT.

The V gene is TRBV7-9, the J gene TRBJ1-6, with D maybe TRBD1 (5 bases). The germline V gene encodes CDR1 SEHNR and CDR2 FQNEAQ (reference sequence). The V end was cut by 0 bases, the J end by 10 bases, with 13 bases between. This CDR3 region has 15 residues. CDR3 sequence: CASSLAGNTGSPLHF. The CDR3 coding sequence is TGTGCCAGCAGCTTAGCGGGGAATACAGGATCACCCCTCCACTTT.

The chain is built from TRBV7-9 and TRBJ1-6; TRBD1 matches 10 bases. Germline-derived CDR1 and CDR2 are SEHNR and FQNEAQ (reference sequence). The CDR3 is 17 residues long. V lost 5 bases to trimming and J lost 3 bases; unmatched junction nucleotides: 7. CDR3 loop: CASSPRDRGNYNSPLHF. CDR3 DNA: TGTGCCAGCAGCCCCCGGGACAGGGGAAACTATAATTCACCCCTCCACTTT. The complete variable domain, with remaining parts taken from reference TRBV7-9 and TRBJ1-6, reads DTGVSQNPRHKITKRGQNVTFRCDPISEHNRLYWYRQTLGQGPEFLTYFQNEAQLEKSRLLSDRFSAERPKGSFSTLEIQRTEQGDSAMYLCASSPRDRGNYNSPLHFGNGTRLTVT.

V gene TRBV19 combines with J gene TRBJ2-1; 7 bases match TRBD2. CDR3 length: 14 residues. Germline V gene lookup returns CDR1 LNHDA and CDR2 SQIVND (reference sequence). With 5 bases clipped from V and 4 bases from J, the junction kept 5 bases outside the gene matches. This CDR3 reads CASSLRGSYNEQFF. The CDR3 DNA is TGTGCCAGTAGTTTGCGCGGGAGTTACAATGAGCAGTTCTTC.

The CDR3 DNA is TGTGCCAGCAGTTACTCTGGCAGGGGTGAAAACATTCAGTACTTC. Translating gives CASSYSGRGENIQYF. The rearrangement links TRBV6-5 to TRBJ2-4, with a weak D call TRBD1 (6 bases). Trimming cost V 0 bases and J 5 bases, with 11 bases left between them. CDR1 and CDR2 (germline): MNHEY, SVGAGI. The CDR3 consists of 15 residues.